The TCR beta chain described here comes from a study of shared clonotypes between healthy human individuals. Study-wide findings and caveats: Donors were few, which limited the genetic and exposure-history diversity represented. Larger estimated richness was generally seen in naive subsets than in memory subsets.

Naive CD8 cells comprised CD45RO-negative, CCR7-positively selected cells, excluding terminally differentiated effector memory CD45RA+ cells. The count of this clone is one. Antigen unknown. The repertoire was sequenced with immunoSEQ multiplex PCR; TCRdb's copy has only in-frame clones and lacks some. This sample has more than 600,000 clones, with 92% found just once. The CDR3 length is 14 residues. Deletions cut 1 base from V and 2 bases from J, with 9 bases between. From germline, CDR1 is SGHVS and CDR2 FNYEAQ. The sequenced sample was naive CD8+ T cells sorted from blood. The sequence came from a man aged 30 to 39 in good health. V gene TRBV7-6 combines with J gene TRBJ2-7; D gene unclear. The CDR3 region is CASSLGHGTYEQYF. The DNA of the CDR3 is TGTGCCAGCAGCTTAGGACACGGTACCTACGAGCAGTACTTC.